This T cell receptor (beta chain) was obtained from a study of T cell responses to AZD1222 COVID-19 vaccine. For the study at large: Second-dose groups at about 4 or about 12 weeks were pooled. General study points: Recipients of AZD1222 seropositive at baseline numbered only five or six. In all cases, repertoires were sampled only after the peak T cell response.

The CDR3 extends over 13 amino acids. CDR1 is MDHEN and CDR2 is SYDVKM in the germline V gene. V was clipped by 5 bases and J by 0 bases, with 8 bases between them. In the case of this clone: Its antigen is still unknown.

The method was immunoSEQ multiplex PCR; TCRdb's version includes in-frame clones alone and lacks a portion of them. The sample consists of around 100,000 clones, over 90% of them appearing once. This sequence joins TRBV28 and TRBJ2-7; no firm D call. The sequenced sample was peripheral blood, obtained on day 0 of AZD1222 vaccination. This sequence was found in an adult in good health. CDR3 DNA sequence: TGTGCCAGCAGTCCAAGGTTCTCCTACGAGCAGTACTTC. It encodes CASSPRFSYEQYF.